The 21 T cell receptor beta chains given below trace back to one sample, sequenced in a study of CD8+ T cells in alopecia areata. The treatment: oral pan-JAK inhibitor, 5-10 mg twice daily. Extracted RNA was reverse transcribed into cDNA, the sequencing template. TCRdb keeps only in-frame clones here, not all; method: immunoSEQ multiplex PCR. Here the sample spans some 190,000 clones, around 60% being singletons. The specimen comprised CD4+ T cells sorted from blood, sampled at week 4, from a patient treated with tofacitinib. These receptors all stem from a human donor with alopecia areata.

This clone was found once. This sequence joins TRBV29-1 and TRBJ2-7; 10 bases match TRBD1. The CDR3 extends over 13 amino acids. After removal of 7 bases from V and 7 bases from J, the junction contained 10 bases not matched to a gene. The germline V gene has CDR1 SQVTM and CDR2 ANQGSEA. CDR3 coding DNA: TGCAGCGCCCGGGACAGGGGTCCGGGAGAGCAGTACTTC. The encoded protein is CSARDRGPGEQYF.

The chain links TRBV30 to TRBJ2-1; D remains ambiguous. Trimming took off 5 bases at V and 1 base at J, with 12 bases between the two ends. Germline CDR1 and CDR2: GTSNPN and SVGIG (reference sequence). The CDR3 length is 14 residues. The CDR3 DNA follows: TGTGCCTGGGACGCCATCATGTCCTACAATGAGCAGTTCTTC. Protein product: CAWDAIMSYNEQFF.

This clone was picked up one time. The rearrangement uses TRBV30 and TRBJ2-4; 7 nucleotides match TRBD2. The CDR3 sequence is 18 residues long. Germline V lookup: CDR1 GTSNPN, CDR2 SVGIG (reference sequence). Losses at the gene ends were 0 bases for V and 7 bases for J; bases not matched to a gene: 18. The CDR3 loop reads CAWSVSGGARDGRNIQYF. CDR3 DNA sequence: TGTGCCTGGAGTGTAAGCGGTGGGGCCCGCGACGGGAGGAACATTCAGTACTTC.

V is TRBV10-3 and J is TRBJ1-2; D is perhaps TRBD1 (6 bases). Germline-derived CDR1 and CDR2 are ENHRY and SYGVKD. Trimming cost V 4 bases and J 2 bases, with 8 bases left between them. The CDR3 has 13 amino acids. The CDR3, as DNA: TGTGCCATCAGTGGACAGGCCAACTATGGCTACACCTTC. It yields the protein CAISGQANYGYTF.

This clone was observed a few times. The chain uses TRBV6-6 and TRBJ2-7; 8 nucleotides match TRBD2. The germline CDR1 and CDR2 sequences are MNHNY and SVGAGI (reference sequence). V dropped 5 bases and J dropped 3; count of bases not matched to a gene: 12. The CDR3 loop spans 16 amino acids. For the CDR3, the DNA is TGTGCCAGCAGTCGGGGGGCAGCGGGAGTGGGCTACGAGCAGTACTTC. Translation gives CASSRGAAGVGYEQYF.

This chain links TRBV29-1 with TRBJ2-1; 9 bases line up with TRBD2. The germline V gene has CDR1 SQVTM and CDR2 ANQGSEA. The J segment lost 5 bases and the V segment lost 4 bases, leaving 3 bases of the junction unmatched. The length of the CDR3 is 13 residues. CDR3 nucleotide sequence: TGCAGCGTTGTCTCTAGCGGGAACAATGAGCAGTTCTTC. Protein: CSVVSSGNNEQFF.

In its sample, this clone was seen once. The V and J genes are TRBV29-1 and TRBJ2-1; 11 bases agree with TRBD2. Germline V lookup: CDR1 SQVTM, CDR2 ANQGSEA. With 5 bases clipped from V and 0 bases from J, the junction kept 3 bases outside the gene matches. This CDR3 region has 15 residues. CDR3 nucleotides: TGCAGCGTTACTAGCGGGGGTAGCTCCTACAATGAGCAGTTCTTC. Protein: CSVTSGGSSYNEQFF.

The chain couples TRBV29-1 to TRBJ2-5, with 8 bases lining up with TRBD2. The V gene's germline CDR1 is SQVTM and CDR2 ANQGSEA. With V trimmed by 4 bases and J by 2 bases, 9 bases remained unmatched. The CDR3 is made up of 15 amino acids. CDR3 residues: CSVGPTGTRQETQYF. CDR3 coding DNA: TGCAGCGTTGGTCCAACCGGGACTAGACAAGAGACCCAGTACTTC.

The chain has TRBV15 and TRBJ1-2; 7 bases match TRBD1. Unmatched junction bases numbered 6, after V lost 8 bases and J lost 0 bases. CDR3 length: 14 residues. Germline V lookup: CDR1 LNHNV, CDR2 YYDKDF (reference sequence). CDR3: CATGRDSSNYGYTF. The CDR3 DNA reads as TGTGCCACCGGAAGGGACAGTTCTAACTATGGCTACACCTTC.

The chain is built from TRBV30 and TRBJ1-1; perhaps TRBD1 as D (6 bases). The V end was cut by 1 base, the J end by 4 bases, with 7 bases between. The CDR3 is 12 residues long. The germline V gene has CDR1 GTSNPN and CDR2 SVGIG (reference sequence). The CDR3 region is CAWSARGTEAFF. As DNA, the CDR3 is TGTGCCTGGAGTGCCAGGGGCACTGAAGCTTTCTTT.

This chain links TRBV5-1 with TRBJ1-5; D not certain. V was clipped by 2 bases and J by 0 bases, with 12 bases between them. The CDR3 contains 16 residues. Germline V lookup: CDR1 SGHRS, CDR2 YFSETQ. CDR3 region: CASSFEGPYSNQPQHF. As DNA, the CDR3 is TGCGCCAGCAGCTTCGAAGGACCATATAGCAATCAGCCCCAGCATTTT.

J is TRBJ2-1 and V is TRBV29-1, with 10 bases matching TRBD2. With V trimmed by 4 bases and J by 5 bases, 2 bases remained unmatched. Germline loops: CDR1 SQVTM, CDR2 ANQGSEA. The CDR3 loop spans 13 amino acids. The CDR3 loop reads CSVASGRDNEQFF. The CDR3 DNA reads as TGCAGCGTTGCTAGCGGGAGAGACAATGAGCAGTTCTTC.

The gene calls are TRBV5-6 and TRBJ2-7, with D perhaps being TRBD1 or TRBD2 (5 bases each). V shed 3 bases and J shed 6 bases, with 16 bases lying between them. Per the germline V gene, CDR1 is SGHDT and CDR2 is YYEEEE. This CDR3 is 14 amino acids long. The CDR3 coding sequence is TGTGCCAGCAGCTCCCCGATGTCGGGGCGCGAGCAGTACTTC. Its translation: CASSSPMSGREQYF. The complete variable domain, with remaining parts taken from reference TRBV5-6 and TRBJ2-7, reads DAGVTQSPTHLIKTRGQQVTLRCSPKSGHDTVSWYQQALGQGPQFIFQYYEEEERQRGNFPDRFSGHQFPNYSSELNVNALLLGDSALYLCASSSPMSGREQYFGPGTRLTVT.

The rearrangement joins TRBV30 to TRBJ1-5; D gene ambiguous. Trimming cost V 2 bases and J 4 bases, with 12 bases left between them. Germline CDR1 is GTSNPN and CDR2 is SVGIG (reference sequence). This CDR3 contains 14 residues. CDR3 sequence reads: CAWSSVYGNQPQHF. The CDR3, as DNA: TGTGCCTGGAGTTCAGTTTATGGGAATCAGCCCCAGCATTTT.

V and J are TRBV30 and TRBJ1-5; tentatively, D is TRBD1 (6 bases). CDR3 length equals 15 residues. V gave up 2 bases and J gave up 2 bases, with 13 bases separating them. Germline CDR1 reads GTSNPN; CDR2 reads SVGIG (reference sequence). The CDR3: CAWSRVAGGNQPQHF. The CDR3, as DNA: TGTGCCTGGAGTCGGGTGGCAGGGGGCAATCAGCCCCAGCATTTT. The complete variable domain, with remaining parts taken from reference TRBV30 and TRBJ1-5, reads SQTIHQWPATLVQPVGSPLSLECTVEGTSNPNLYWYRQAAGRGLQLLFYSVGIGQISSEVPQNLSASRPQDRQFILSSKKLLLSDSGFYLCAWSRVAGGNQPQHFGDGTRLSIL.

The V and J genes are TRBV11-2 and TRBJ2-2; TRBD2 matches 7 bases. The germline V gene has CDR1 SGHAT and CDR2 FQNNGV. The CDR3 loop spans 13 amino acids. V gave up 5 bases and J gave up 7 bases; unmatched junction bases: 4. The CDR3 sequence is CASSPTSFGELFF. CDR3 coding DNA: TGTGCCAGCAGCCCGACTAGCTTCGGGGAGCTGTTTTTT.

CDR3 sequence: CASSREWSVETQYF. The CDR3 coding sequence is TGTGCCAGCAGCCGGGAGTGGTCGGTCGAGACCCAGTACTTC. This rearrangement joins TRBV5-4 to TRBJ2-5; D might be TRBD2 (6 bases). Per germline, CDR1 SGHNT and CDR2 YYREEE (reference sequence). This CDR3 is built from 14 residues. V lost 4 bases and J lost 5, with 15 bases in between.

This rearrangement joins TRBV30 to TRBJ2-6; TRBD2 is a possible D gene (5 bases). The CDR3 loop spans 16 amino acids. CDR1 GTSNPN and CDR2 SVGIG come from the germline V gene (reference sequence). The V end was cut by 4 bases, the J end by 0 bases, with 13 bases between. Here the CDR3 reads CAWTGIRNSGANVLTF. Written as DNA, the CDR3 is TGTGCCTGGACCGGGATTCGGAACTCTGGGGCCAACGTCCTGACTTTC.

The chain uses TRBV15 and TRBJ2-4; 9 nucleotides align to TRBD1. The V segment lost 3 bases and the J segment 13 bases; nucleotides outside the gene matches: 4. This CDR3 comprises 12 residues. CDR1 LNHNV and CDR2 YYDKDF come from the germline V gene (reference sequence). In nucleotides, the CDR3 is TGTGCCACCAGCAGCGGACAGGGGAGGCAGTACTTC. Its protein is CATSSGQGRQYF. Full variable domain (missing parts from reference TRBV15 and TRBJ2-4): DAMVIQNPRYQVTQFGKPVTLSCSQTLNHNVMYWYQQKSSQAPKLLFHYYDKDFNNEADTPDNFQSRRPNTSFCFLDIRSPGLGDTAMYLCATSSGQGRQYFGAGTRLSVL.

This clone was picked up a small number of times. The CDR3: CSGGRGSDGYTF. The CDR3 bases are TGCAGCGGAGGTCGGGGATCGGATGGCTACACCTTC. The chain combines TRBV29-1 with TRBJ1-2, with D hard to call. V lost 7 bases, J lost 6 bases, and 15 bases lay in between. The germline V gene has CDR1 SQVTM and CDR2 ANQGSEA. The CDR3 is 12 residues long.

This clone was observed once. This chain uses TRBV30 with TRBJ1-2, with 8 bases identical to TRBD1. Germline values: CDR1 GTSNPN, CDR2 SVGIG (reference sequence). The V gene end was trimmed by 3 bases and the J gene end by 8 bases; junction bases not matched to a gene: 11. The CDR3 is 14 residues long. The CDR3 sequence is CAWRLQGAAGGYTF. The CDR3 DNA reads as TGTGCCTGGAGACTCCAGGGGGCAGCAGGCGGCTACACCTTC.